This is a list of T cell receptor beta chains from one sample in a study of blood T cells in healthy people across ages. Each CDR3 protein gets one entry after TCRdb re-called the 5' RACE reads with MiXCR. Counted here are hundreds of thousands of distinct CDR3 sequences, 21% occurring once; the ten biggest clones make up 3.6%. Sequenced material: blood. These receptors were collected from a man between 65 and 85 years old in good health. Each CDR3 is given with its conserved first and last residue. D genes are given only for firm matches. Rows may omit the clone size; those that give it use once, few, many or a size class.

D gene: TRBD2; V gene: TRBV7-3; clone size: many; J gene: TRBJ2-1; CDR3 DNA: TGTGCCAGCAGCTTAAGGGCTAGCGGGAGGGAAACTTACAATGAGCAGTTCTTC; CDR3 protein: CASSLRASGRETYNEQFF
D gene: -; V gene: TRBV28; clone size: few; J gene: TRBJ2-7; CDR3 DNA: TGTGCCGGCAGGGGTCTACACGAGCAGTACTTC; CDR3 protein: CAGRGLHEQYF
D gene: -; V gene: TRBV10-3; clone size: few; J gene: TRBJ2-1; CDR3 DNA: TGTGCCATCAGCGAGGGGTTGGGTGAGCAGTTCTTC; CDR3 protein: CAISEGLGEQFF
D gene: -; V gene: TRBV28; clone size: few; J gene: TRBJ1-5; CDR3 DNA: TGTGCCAGCAATCTCGGGCGCAGCAATCAGCCCCAGCATTTT; CDR3 protein: CASNLGRSNQPQHF
D gene: TRBD2; V gene: TRBV19; clone size: -; J gene: TRBJ2-1; CDR3 DNA: TGTGCCAGTAGTATGGGACTAGCAATCAGGGATGAGCAGTTCTTC; CDR3 protein: CASSMGLAIRDEQFF
D gene: TRBD2; V gene: TRBV14; clone size: few; J gene: TRBJ2-5; CDR3 DNA: TGTGCCAGCAGCCAAGTAGCGGGAGCGGGGCAAGAGACCCAGTACTTC; CDR3 protein: CASSQVAGAGQETQYF
D gene: -; V gene: TRBV20-1; clone size: -; J gene: TRBJ2-3; CDR3 DNA: TGCAGTGGCCGGGACACTAACACAGATACGCAGTATTTT; CDR3 protein: CSGRDTNTDTQYF
D gene: TRBD1; V gene: TRBV10-3; clone size: few; J gene: TRBJ1-2; CDR3 DNA: TGTGCCAAAAACACAGACAGGGCCGTGAATGGCTACACCTTC; CDR3 protein: CAKNTDRAVNGYTF
D gene: TRBD2; V gene: TRBV28; clone size: -; J gene: TRBJ2-7; CDR3 DNA: TGTGCCAGCAGTTTATGGGGGCCTTCGCGGGAGGGCCCCTACGAGCAGTACTTC; CDR3 protein: CASSLWGPSREGPYEQYF
D gene: -; V gene: TRBV5-1; clone size: -; J gene: TRBJ1-2; CDR3 DNA: TGCGCCAGCAGCTTGGCAGGGGACAACAACTATGGCTACACCTTC; CDR3 protein: CASSLAGDNNYGYTF
D gene: -; V gene: TRBV3-1; clone size: many; J gene: TRBJ2-7; CDR3 DNA: TGTGCCAGCAGCCAAACGCGAGGGTGGCAGTACTTC; CDR3 protein: CASSQTRGWQYF
D gene: TRBD2; V gene: TRBV24-1; clone size: few; J gene: TRBJ2-1; CDR3 DNA: TGTGCCACCAGTGACTGGACTAGCGGGAGCTCCTACAATGAGCAGTTCTTC; CDR3 protein: CATSDWTSGSSYNEQFF
D gene: -; V gene: TRBV28; clone size: -; J gene: TRBJ2-5; CDR3 DNA: TGTGCCAGCAGTCCTCCCCGGGGGAAAGAAGAGACCCAGTACTTC; CDR3 protein: CASSPPRGKEETQYF
D gene: TRBD2; V gene: TRBV4-3; clone size: -; J gene: TRBJ2-5; CDR3 DNA: TGCGCCAGCAGCCAGCAAATAGCGGGAGGTATAGAGACCCAGTACTTC; CDR3 protein: CASSQQIAGGIETQYF
D gene: -; V gene: TRBV3-1; clone size: many; J gene: TRBJ2-1; CDR3 DNA: TGTGCCAGCAGCTACCGGGACTACAATGAGCAGTTCTTC; CDR3 protein: CASSYRDYNEQFF
D gene: TRBD2; V gene: TRBV4-1; clone size: -; J gene: TRBJ2-3; CDR3 DNA: TGCGCCAGCAGCCAGACTCCGGGACTAGCGGGAGTCGGGTCCACAGATACGCAGTATTTT; CDR3 protein: CASSQTPGLAGVGSTDTQYF
D gene: -; V gene: TRBV29-1; clone size: few; J gene: TRBJ2-3; CDR3 DNA: TGCAGCGTTAGGACCGATTATACGCAGTATTTT; CDR3 protein: CSVRTDYTQYF
D gene: -; V gene: TRBV20-1; clone size: few; J gene: TRBJ2-3; CDR3 DNA: TGCAGTGCTAGGGACCAGTCACCACGGGCAGATACGCAGTATTTT; CDR3 protein: CSARDQSPRADTQYF
D gene: -; V gene: TRBV27; clone size: many; J gene: TRBJ2-5; CDR3 DNA: TGTGCCAGCAGTCCACTCCTCCAGGCGACCCAGTACTTC; CDR3 protein: CASSPLLQATQYF
D gene: -; V gene: TRBV5-1; clone size: few; J gene: TRBJ1-2; CDR3 DNA: TGCGCCAGCAGCTTGAATCCCAGCTCCTATGGCTACACCTTC; CDR3 protein: CASSLNPSSYGYTF
D gene: -; V gene: TRBV20-1; clone size: -; J gene: TRBJ2-2; CDR3 DNA: TGCAGTGCTAGAGACCCGACTAGTTCCGGGGAGCTGTTTTTT; CDR3 protein: CSARDPTSSGELFF
D gene: TRBD1; V gene: TRBV29-1; clone size: -; J gene: TRBJ2-2; CDR3 DNA: TGCAGCGCATCGACAGGGGCCGGGGAGCTGTTTTTT; CDR3 protein: CSASTGAGELFF
D gene: TRBD1; V gene: TRBV6-5; clone size: -; J gene: TRBJ2-1; CDR3 DNA: TGTGCCAGCAGTTACTCAAAACAGGGGAGCAATGAGCAGTTCTTC; CDR3 protein: CASSYSKQGSNEQFF
D gene: -; V gene: TRBV12-3/TRBV12-4; clone size: -; J gene: TRBJ1-2; CDR3 DNA: TGTGCCAGCAGTTTAGAGACAGGCTTCACTAACTATGGCTACACCTTC; CDR3 protein: CASSLETGFTNYGYTF
D gene: TRBD1; V gene: TRBV7-2; clone size: -; J gene: TRBJ2-7; CDR3 DNA: TGTGCCAGCAGCTTACAGGGGGTCGACGAGCAGTACTTC; CDR3 protein: CASSLQGVDEQYF
D gene: TRBD1; V gene: TRBV5-1; clone size: -; J gene: TRBJ2-7; CDR3 DNA: TGCGCCAGCAGCACCGGGACAGGGTGGCTCTTC; CDR3 protein: CASSTGTGWLF